This T cell receptor beta chain was sequenced for a study of T cells after yellow fever vaccination (dated by TCRdb to the late 2010s). Notes on the research overall: Libraries from fractions with low cell numbers were prepared with the SMART-Seq v4 Ultra Low Input RNA kit. Two healthy male donors, one aged 18 to 30 and one aged 30 to 40 years, made up the cohort. To track T-cell clones before and after primary and booster YFV17D yellow fever vaccination, bulk TCR alpha and beta repertoires were sequenced longitudinally. Blood was drawn at multiple timepoints before and after primary and secondary immunization, with bulk PBMC replicates and cell subsets isolated.

The sample was run on an Illumina NovaSeq 6000. TCR cDNA was synthesized by 5'RACE template switching, which introduced a universal primer site and unique molecular identifiers. Priming of cDNA synthesis was performed from both the TCR alpha and TCR beta constant segments. Libraries were amplified in two PCR steps, with sample barcodes and sequencing adapters added in the second step. Libraries were sequenced on Illumina HiSeq 2500 (2x100 bp) or NovaSeq (2x150 bp). The authors' analysis ran thus. Demultiplexing of reads and collapsing into UMI consensus sequences were performed with MIGEC, and V(D)J alignment was carried out with MiXCR. Vaccine-responding clonotypes were identified with edgeR using replicate PBMC samples, with FDR below 0.01 and a log2 fold change above 5 up to day 15 being required. Each bulk clonotype received a CD4 or CD8 identity based on whether the sequenced CD4 or CD8 repertoire contained that clonotype at higher abundance. TCRdb handled the public reads itself, with Q25 trimming in fastp and clone calling in MiXCR, and kept productive beta chains. Rows merge per CDR3 protein into single entries with the most common DNA and genes. The V and J calls come from TCRdb's annotation, not from the publication. The sample table records 150,000 to 200,000 distinct CDR3 sequences; 11% of these occur just once. The ten largest make up 35% to 45% of the sample.

Explained via the paper, the treatment or condition label denotes: live attenuated yellow fever vaccine strain. PBMCs were isolated from peripheral blood using a standard Ficoll-Paque protocol. Dynabeads CD4 and CD8 positive selection kits were used to isolate CD4 and CD8 T-cell fractions. TriZol was used to extract RNA from bulk PBMCs, CD4 and CD8 fractions, and dextramer-positive and dextramer-negative fractions. As for this clonotype: Its antigen is currently not known. The record has no base qualities; no much larger clone is one base away.

Summary of the overall study and its limitations: The study included only two donors, which limits how far the findings can be generalized. The secondary T-cell response was found to be weaker but faster than the primary response, with a peak reached on day 5 rather than on day 15. After the booster, most clones that had expanded after primary vaccination were detected again (about 97% of CD4 and more than 85% of CD8), suggesting broad maintenance of memory. A small share of clonotypes was detected in both CD4 and CD8 compartments, with the overlap likely arising from convergent recombination. Computational filtering was needed because FACS-sorted repertoires could contain abundant contaminating clonotypes from the bulk population.

V is trimmed back by 4 bases and J by 0 bases, and the junction contains 8 bases that no gene match accounts for. Via the germline V gene (reference sequence), CDR1 is SEHNR and CDR2 FQNEAQ. From the cysteine through the phenylalanine, the CDR3 covers 18 amino acids. Only CDR3 DNA is held: 54 bases, read in frame from base 1. This TCR came from a young man who received the YFV17D yellow fever vaccine. Sequences were derived from CD8+ T cells sorted from PBMCs, sampled 15 days after the yellow fever booster vaccination. The chain is assembled from TRBV7-9 and TRBJ1-6; 8 junctional bases match TRBD1. The sequenced DNA: TGTGCCAGCAGCTCTACAGGGGGGAGAAGCTCCTATAATTCACCCCTCCACTTT. Its translation reads: CASSSTGGRSSYNSPLHF.